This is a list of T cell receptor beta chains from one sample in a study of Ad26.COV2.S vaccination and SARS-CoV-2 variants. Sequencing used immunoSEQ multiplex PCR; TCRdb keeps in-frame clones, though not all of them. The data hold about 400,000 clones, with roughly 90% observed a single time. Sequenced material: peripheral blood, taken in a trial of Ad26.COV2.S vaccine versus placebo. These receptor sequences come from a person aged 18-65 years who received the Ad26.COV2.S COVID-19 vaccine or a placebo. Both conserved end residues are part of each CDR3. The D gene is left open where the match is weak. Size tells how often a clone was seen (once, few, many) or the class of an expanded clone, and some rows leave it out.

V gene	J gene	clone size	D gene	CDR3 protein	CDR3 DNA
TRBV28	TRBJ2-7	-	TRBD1	CASSLPGTGDEQYF	TGTGCCAGCAGTCTCCCCGGGACAGGGGACGAGCAGTACTTC
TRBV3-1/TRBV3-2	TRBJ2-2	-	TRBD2	CASSQLAGANTGELFF	TGTGCCAGCAGCCAGCTAGCGGGGGCGAACACCGGGGAGCTGTTTTTT
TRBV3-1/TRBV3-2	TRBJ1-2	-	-	CASSQGNGNYGYTF	TGTGCCAGCAGCCAAGGGAACGGAAACTATGGCTACACCTTC
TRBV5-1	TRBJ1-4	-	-	CASSLMTGGEKLFF	TGCGCCAGCAGCTTGATGACAGGAGGTGAAAAACTGTTTTTT
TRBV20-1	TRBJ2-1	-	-	CSARYNEQFF	TGCAGTGCTAGGTACAATGAGCAGTTCTTC
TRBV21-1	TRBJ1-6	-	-	CASSKVRLDNSPLHF	TGTGCCAGCAGCAAAGTTAGACTGGATAATTCACCCCTCCACTTT
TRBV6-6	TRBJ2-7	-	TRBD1	CASRGQGLSYEQYF	TGTGCCAGCAGGGGACAGGGGCTCTCCTACGAGCAGTACTTC
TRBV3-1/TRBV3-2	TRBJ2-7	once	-	CASSPRDYEQYF	TGTGCCAGCAGCCCCAGGGACTACGAGCAGTACTTC
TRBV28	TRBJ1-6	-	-	CATGGEETYNSPLHF	TGTGCTACGGGGGGAGAAGAGACTTATAATTCACCCCTCCACTTT
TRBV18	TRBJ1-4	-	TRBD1	CASSQPGTVSNEKLFF	TGTGCCAGCTCACAACCCGGGACAGTTTCTAATGAAAAACTGTTTTTT
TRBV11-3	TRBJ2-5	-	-	CASSRTAGSSGTQYF	TGTGCCAGCAGCCGGACCGCCGGGTCCTCTGGGACCCAGTACTTC
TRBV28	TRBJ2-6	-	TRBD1	CASSLYRDRVPGANVLTF	TGTGCCAGCAGTTTATACCGGGACAGGGTTCCTGGGGCCAACGTCCTGACTTTC
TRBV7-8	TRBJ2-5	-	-	CASSLAGGVGQETQYF	TGTGCCAGCAGCTTAGCAGGAGGGGTAGGGCAAGAGACCCAGTACTTC
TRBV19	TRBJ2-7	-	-	CASGPAASYEQYF	TGTGCCAGTGGGCCGGCTGCCTCCTACGAGCAGTACTTC
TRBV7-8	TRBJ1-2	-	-	CASSFSSGFSNYGYTF	TGTGCCAGCAGCTTTAGTTCCGGTTTCTCTAACTATGGCTACACCTTC
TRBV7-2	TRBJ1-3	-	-	CASSLGSVGSGNTIYF	TGTGCCAGCAGCTTAGGGAGCGTAGGATCTGGAAACACCATATATTTT
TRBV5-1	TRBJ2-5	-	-	CASSFWQGAVETQYF	TGCGCCAGCAGCTTTTGGCAGGGTGCGGTGGAGACCCAGTACTTC
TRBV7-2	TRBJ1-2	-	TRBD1	CASSTTDRDDGYTF	TGTGCCAGCAGCACCACGGACAGGGATGATGGCTACACCTTC
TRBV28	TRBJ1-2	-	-	CASKNPRPGGYTF	TGTGCCAGCAAGAATCCCAGGCCTGGCGGCTACACCTTC
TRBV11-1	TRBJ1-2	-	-	CASSSSSGQRLYGYTF	TGTGCCAGCAGCTCCAGTTCCGGACAGCGGCTCTATGGCTACACCTTC
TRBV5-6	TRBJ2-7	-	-	CASSRGIEQYF	TGTGCCAGCAGCAGAGGGATCGAGCAGTACTTC
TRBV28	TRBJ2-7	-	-	CASSSQGNEQYF	TGTGCCAGCAGTTCCCAGGGGAACGAGCAGTACTTC
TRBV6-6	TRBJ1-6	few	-	CASSYSQTNSPLHF	TGTGCCAGCAGTTACTCCCAGACCAATTCACCCCTCCACTTT
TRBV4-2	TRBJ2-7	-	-	CASSQNTWGGYEQYF	TGTGCCAGCAGCCAAAACACTTGGGGCGGCTACGAGCAGTACTTC
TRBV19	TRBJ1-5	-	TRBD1	CASSIGTGGGQPQHF	TGTGCCAGTAGTATAGGGACAGGGGGCGGTCAGCCCCAGCATTTT
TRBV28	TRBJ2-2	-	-	CASSTHRGTTNTGELFF	TGTGCCAGCAGTACCCATCGAGGGACAACGAACACCGGGGAGCTGTTTTTT
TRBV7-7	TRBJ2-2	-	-	CASSLALGTNTGELFF	TGTGCCAGCAGCTTAGCGCTGGGGACGAACACCGGGGAGCTGTTTTTT
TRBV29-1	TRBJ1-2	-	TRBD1	CSTTGGVYGYTF	TGCAGCACTACAGGGGGCGTCTATGGCTACACCTTC
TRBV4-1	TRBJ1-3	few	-	CASSQDAAGNTIYF	TGCGCCAGCAGCCAAGATGCAGCTGGAAACACCATATATTTT
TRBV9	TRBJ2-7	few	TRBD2	CASSSGGAKEQYF	TGTGCCAGCAGCTCCGGGGGGGCCAAGGAGCAGTACTTC
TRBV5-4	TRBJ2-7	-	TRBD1	CASSFSRDSREQYF	TGTGCCAGCAGCTTCTCCCGGGACAGTAGAGAGCAGTACTTC
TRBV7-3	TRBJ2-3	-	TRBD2	CASSSDGGGDTQYF	TGTGCCAGCAGCTCGGACGGCGGGGGAGATACGCAGTATTTT
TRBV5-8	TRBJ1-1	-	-	CASSFGENTEAFF	TGTGCCAGCAGCTTCGGGGAAAACACTGAAGCTTTCTTT
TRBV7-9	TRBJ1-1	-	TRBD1	CASSSQGARGRTEAFF	TGTGCCAGCAGCTCCCAGGGGGCGAGGGGAAGGACTGAAGCTTTCTTT
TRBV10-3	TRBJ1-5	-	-	CAISAGSGNQPQHF	TGTGCCATCAGTGCGGGGTCCGGTAATCAGCCCCAGCATTTT